One sample yielded the 5 T cell receptor beta chains listed below, sequenced in a study of T cell changes during pregnancy in multiple sclerosis. Sequenced by immunoSEQ multiplex PCR; TCRdb stores in-frame clones only, minus some. The repertoire has 88,000 or so clones, 92% of them found once; the top ten carry 2.6%. The specimen comprised peripheral blood, sampled before pregnancy. The receptor source for this set is a female donor with multiple sclerosis, enrolled in a pregnancy study.

V and J are TRBV19 and TRBJ2-5; the match to TRBD1 covers 7 bases. Looked up from germline, CDR1 is LNHDA and CDR2 is SQIVND (reference sequence). With V trimmed by 5 bases and J by 2 bases, 11 bases remained unmatched. The CDR3 is made up of 16 amino acids. For the CDR3, the DNA is TGTGCCAGTAGTCTACGGGACAGCCGATTTCAAGAGACCCAGTACTTC. Translating gives CASSLRDSRFQETQYF.

DNA for the CDR3: TGCGCCAGCAGCCGGACGGGGTCGTACGAGCAGTACTTC. Translated: CASSRTGSYEQYF. The chain links TRBV5-1 to TRBJ2-7; D is perhaps TRBD2 (5 bases). Germline CDR1 and CDR2: SGHRS and YFSETQ. This CDR3 contains 13 residues. The V and J ends lost 4 bases and 4 bases respectively, with 12 bases between them.

The chain is built from TRBV5-4 and TRBJ1-3; 8 bases are shared with TRBD1. The germline gives CDR1 SGHNT, CDR2 YYREEE (reference sequence). The CDR3 has 13 amino acids. Trimming cost V 3 bases and J 8 bases; bases outside gene matches: 4. The CDR3 here is CASSSQGGDTIYF. The CDR3 region has the DNA TGTGCCAGCAGCTCACAGGGGGGTGACACCATATATTTT.

This chain connects TRBV2 to TRBJ2-3, with 10 bases fitting TRBD2. This CDR3 has 14 amino acids. Germline V gene data show CDR1 as SNHLY and CDR2 as FYNNEI. Trimming at V came to 5 bases and at J to 6 bases, leaving 5 bases not matched to a gene. Here the CDR3 reads CASSRISGRDTQYF. The CDR3 DNA follows: TGTGCCAGCAGTAGGATTAGCGGGAGGGATACGCAGTATTTT.

V is TRBV19 and J is TRBJ2-7; TRBD1 aligns across 8 bases. J was trimmed by 7 bases and V by 5 bases; bases with no gene match: 7. Germline CDR1 reads LNHDA; CDR2 reads SQIVND (reference sequence). This CDR3 has 13 residues. CDR3 sequence (DNA): TGTGCCAGTAGTCTTTCAGGGGGCCTAGAGCAGTACTTC. Protein: CASSLSGGLEQYF.